This T cell receptor beta chain was sequenced during a study of cytomegalovirus exposure and HLA in healthy donors (dated by TCRdb to the late 2010s). Regarding the study in general: An earlier analysis of about 560 of the donors reported approximately 300 Gb of sequence data and 95 million to 140 million unique TCR beta sequences obtained from 180 million or so T cells. Rather than using new phenotypic data, the later analysis identified candidate immune exposures from TCR beta sequences and from how often those sequences occurred across donors. To predict cytomegalovirus infection status, the study combined high-throughput TCR immunosequencing, statistical association of individual TCRs with disease status, and machine learning. The study aimed to test whether cataloging public T cell receptors could reveal signatures of past pathogen exposure. Typing coverage differed by locus: A, B, C, DRB1 and DQB1 were typed in about 629-640 donors, DQA1 in roughly 500, DPA1 in 606, and DPB1 in just under 480. Donor age, sex, ethnicity and CMV serostatus were compiled together with the repertoire data. Four or five DR-DQ haplotypes were handled as single units for association and clustering, since linkage in the cohort was strong. Of the approximately 400 genotyped donors, 75% to 85% were placed in the genetic ancestry cluster associated with self-reported Caucasian donors. Using immunosequencing, the study profiled T cell repertoires from about 610 subjects and related those repertoires to cytomegalovirus serostatus. HLA typing included class I and class II loci at four-digit resolution. An earlier analysis of 587 of the donors used high-throughput TCR beta sequencing to judge whether each TCR beta V gene segment behaved as functional or pseudogenic. Genome-wide SNP genotypes for about three fifths of the roughly 670 donors were used in a later genetic analysis, which treated that subset as a discovery cohort. Across some 400 genotyped donors of the cohort, an average of roughly 230,000 unique TCR beta nucleotide sequences per donor were sequenced, and roughly 17% of those sequences were non-productive. A separate validation cohort of over 95 different subjects was used in addition to the roughly 670-subject first cohort. A later analysis re-examined previously published TCR beta repertoires from 600 to 700 donors and added high-resolution HLA genotyping to investigate patterns of TCR occurrence. All discovery cohort repertoires had been generated using a single sequencing platform. Roughly 290 gigabases of sequencing data and roughly 81 million unique TCR sequences made up an early release that covered some 640 HLA-typed donors. Broader findings and caveats from the paper: Cytomegalovirus status was reported to be diagnosed by the classifier with high specificity and sensitivity in both the original and validation cohorts. A cluster of highly shared sequence variants was judged likely to represent a technical artifact of the sequencing pipeline. In an earlier analysis of roughly 560 of the donors, most TCR beta V segments were observed in productive rearrangements about 90% or about 30% of the time, broadly matching IMGT annotations. In vitro tests confirmed that a few of the cytomegalovirus-associated TCR beta chains recognize cytomegalovirus antigens. The earlier analysis of almost 600 of the donors excluded seventeen rarely observed V segments, including chromosome 9 orphons, because counts were too low. Because HLA typing was unavailable for some donors at each locus, only the typed subset was used in association tests. A later analysis associated 16,951 TCR beta sequences with specific HLA alleles at a false discovery rate of 0.05. A further reported finding was that TCR beta sequences accurately predicted the HLA-A and HLA-B alleles for most subjects in the first cohort. Most TCR sequences were seen in very few donors, while some public TCRs were found in many individuals. The authors suggested that the approach could potentially be extended to other disease states and immunological phenotypes. Immune exposure information for the cohort was limited to CMV serostatus. A later genetic analysis associated a missense DCLRE1C variant with V-gene and J-gene trimming of TCR beta chains, and an independent cohort replicated the association. Correlated functional status among segregating V segments might be attributable to linkage disequilibrium, but an unknown experimental factor could not be ruled out. A later analysis found that most CMV-associated TCR beta chains appeared HLA-restricted, with HLA associations seemingly driven largely by CMV exposure. The 87-base-pair reads could not distinguish some IMGT-functional V segments, including TRBV6-2 and TRBV6-3, so those segments were excluded. This cohort had only TCR beta chains sequenced, and the lack of alpha or paired-chain data limited which features could be detected. Roughly uniform sequencing depth across donors was assumed in presence/absence analyses, although this assumption may not hold. Assigning TCR associations to individual alleles was difficult when HLA alleles, especially DR and DQ, strongly co-occurred. In a later analysis, the rate of TCR association differed among HLA loci, with DRB1 alleles having the most associated TCRs and HLA-C alleles having the fewest. In the study, 150 to 200 TCR beta chains were listed as associated with cytomegalovirus. In a later genetic analysis, fewer N-insertions in productive TCRs were reported among donors in an Asian-associated ancestry cluster than the 666-donor mean. A later analysis found that HLA-associated TCR beta chains were more clonally expanded and had lower generation probabilities than equally common non-associated chains. In a later analysis, several top co-occurrence clusters were reported to appear linked to parvovirus B19, influenza, CMV and Epstein-Barr virus.

The cohort consisted of 600 or so healthy bone marrow donors. At the time of sampling, all cohort members were nominally healthy, though unrecorded immune exposures were likely present. The donor tested CMV seropositive, placing the donor among the 289 seropositive members of the cohort. A peripheral blood sample was collected from each donor, and TCR beta sequencing was performed on peripheral blood mononuclear cells. The Qiagen DNeasy Blood Extraction Kit was used to extract genomic DNA from the blood cell samples. Library preparation was by the immunoSEQ multiplex PCR assay. For the multiplex PCR, a mixture combining 60 forward primers for TCR Vbeta segments and 13 reverse primers for TCR Jbeta segments was used. Amplification of the CDR3 region of rearranged TCR beta genes was performed with a multiplex PCR assay on genomic DNA. The Illumina HiSeq System was used to sequence the amplified TCR beta libraries as 87-base-pair reads. In the source study's methods: A later analysis counted approximately 84 million unique TCR beta chains across the approximately 700 repertoires, and around 9.9 million of these chains were shared by at least two donors. Raw reads were error-corrected and collapsed into unique sequences with a nearest-neighbor algorithm that merged closely related sequences to remove PCR and sequencing errors. To assign V, D and J gene segments, CDR3 sequences were aligned to IMGT reference sequences. For a sequence to be retained, at least a six-nucleotide match to both a V gene segment and a J gene segment was required. A rearrangement counted as productive if the CDR3 had no stop codons and remained in frame with V and J, and every other rearrangement counted as non-productive. Following IMGT convention, CDR3 was defined as the stretch from the second conserved V-encoded cysteine to the conserved J-encoded phenylalanine. In an earlier analysis of roughly 580 of the donors, sequences lacking an unambiguous match to a single V gene segment were excluded. An earlier analysis of fewer than 750 of the donors called V segments functional above 56.7% productive rearrangements and segregating when the between-donor standard deviation exceeded 5%. A statistical classification framework was developed to diagnose cytomegalovirus status using the catalog of TCR beta chain sequences. In a later analysis, TCR nucleotide sequences were compared against IMGT/GENE-DB human TR gene sequences so that V and J genes could be assigned. Using the TCRdist pipeline, a later analysis assigned CDR3 sequences along with most-parsimonious VDJ recombination scenarios. A later analysis defined each TCR beta chain by its CDR3 amino acid sequence plus V-gene family, and excluded reads lacking a unique V-gene family. As a way to deal with suspected cross-contamination and a sequencing artifact, a later analysis dropped roughly 620 nucleotide sequences that were highly shared and had low generation probability. A later analysis calculated a clonal expansion index for each public chain from normalized within-repertoire ranks of inferred template counts. A later analysis computed generation probabilities with a VDJ recombination model fitted to out-of-frame rearrangements, and checked the results against IGoR. A later analysis scored TCR-TCR, TCR-HLA and TCR-CMV co-occurrence with hypergeometric tests, applying a repertoire-size bias correction to TCR pairs. False discovery rates were estimated in a later analysis by permuting HLA or CMV assignments 20 times. In a later analysis, co-occurring TCRs were grouped using DBSCAN, and TCRdist sequence similarity was added for clustering within HLA-allele-positive subsets. Co-occurrence clustering excluded repertoires with fewer than 30,000 or more than 120,000 public chains, plus five with anomalous nucleotide sharing. TCRdb carries this immuneACCESS record with in-frame sequences only. Its versions omit some clonotypes, under half of them owing to an unresolved V gene in the studies checked, with the rest unexplained. V and J calls and clone size come straight from that table; D and trimming were deduced from the DNA. This sample lists around 160,000 clones; 60% to 80% were detected once. Roughly 7.8% of the sample belongs to the ten largest clones.

Looking up the germline V gene yields CDR1 SNHLY and CDR2 FYNNEI. The V end gives up 2 bases and the J end 7 bases, leaving 10 bases in the junction not matched to a gene. From its cysteine to its phenylalanine, the CDR3 spans 15 amino acids. Only the CDR3 region is kept as DNA, spanning 45 bases read in frame from base 1. Of note for this clone: The antigen this receptor binds is unknown. No base quality information exists; no much larger clone differs at one position.

This receptor chain uses TRBV2 and TRBJ1-1, with 7 bases in between that match TRBD1. Sequencing used PBMCs. This TCR came from a woman in her thirties or forties in good health and CMV-seropositive. The CDR3 loop reads CASSETLRTGGEAFF. The DNA sequence is given as TGTGCCAGCAGTGAAACCCTCCGGACAGGCGGTGAAGCTTTCTTT.